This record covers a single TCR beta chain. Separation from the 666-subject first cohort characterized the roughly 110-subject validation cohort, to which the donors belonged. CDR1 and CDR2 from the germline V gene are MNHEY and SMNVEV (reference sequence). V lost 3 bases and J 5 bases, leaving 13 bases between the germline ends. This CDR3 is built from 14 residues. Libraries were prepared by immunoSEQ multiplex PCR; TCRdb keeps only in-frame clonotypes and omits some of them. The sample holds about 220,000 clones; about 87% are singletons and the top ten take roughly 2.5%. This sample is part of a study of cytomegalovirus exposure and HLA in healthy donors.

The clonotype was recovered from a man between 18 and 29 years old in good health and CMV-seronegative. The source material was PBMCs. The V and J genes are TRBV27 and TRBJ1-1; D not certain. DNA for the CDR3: TGTGCCAGCAGTTTGTCCCAAGGAGTTACTGAAGCTTTCTTT. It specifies CASSLSQGVTEAFF.